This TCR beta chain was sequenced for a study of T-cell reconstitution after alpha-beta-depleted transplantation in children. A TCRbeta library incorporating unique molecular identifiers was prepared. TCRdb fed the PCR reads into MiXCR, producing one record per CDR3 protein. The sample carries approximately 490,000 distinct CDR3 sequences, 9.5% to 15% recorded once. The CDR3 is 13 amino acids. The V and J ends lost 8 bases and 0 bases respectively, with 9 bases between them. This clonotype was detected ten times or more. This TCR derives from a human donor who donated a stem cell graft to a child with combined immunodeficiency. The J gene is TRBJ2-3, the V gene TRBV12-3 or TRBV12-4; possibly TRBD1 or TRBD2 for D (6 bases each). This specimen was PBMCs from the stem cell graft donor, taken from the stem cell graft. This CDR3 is CASGGLSTDTQYF. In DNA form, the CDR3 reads TGTGCCAGCGGGGGGCTGAGCACAGATACGCAGTATTTT.